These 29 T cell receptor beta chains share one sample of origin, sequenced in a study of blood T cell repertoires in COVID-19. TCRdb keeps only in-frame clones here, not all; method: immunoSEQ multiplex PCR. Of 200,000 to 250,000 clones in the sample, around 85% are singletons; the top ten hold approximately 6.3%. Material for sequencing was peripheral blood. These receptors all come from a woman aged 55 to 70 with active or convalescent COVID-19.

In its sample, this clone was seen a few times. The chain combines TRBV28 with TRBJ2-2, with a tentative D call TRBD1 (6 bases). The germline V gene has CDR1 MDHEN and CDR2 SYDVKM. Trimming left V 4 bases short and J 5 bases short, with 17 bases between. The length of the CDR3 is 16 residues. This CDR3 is CASSSSRTVGTGELFF. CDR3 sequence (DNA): TGTGCCAGCAGTTCCAGTAGGACAGTGGGGACCGGGGAGCTGTTTTTT.

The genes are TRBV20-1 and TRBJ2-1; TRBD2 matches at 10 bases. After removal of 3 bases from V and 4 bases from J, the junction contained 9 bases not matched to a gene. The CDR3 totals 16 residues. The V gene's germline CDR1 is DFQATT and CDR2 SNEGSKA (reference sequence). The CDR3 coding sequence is TGCAGTGCTAGTGATCAACTAGCGGGGCCGTACAATGAGCAGTTCTTC. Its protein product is CSASDQLAGPYNEQFF.

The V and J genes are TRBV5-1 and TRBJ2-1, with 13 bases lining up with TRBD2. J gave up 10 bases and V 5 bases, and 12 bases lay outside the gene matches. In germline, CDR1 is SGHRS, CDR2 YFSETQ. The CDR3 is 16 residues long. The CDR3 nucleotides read TGCGCCAGCAGTTACACTAGCGGGGGGGCCTCGGGAGAGCAGTTCTTC. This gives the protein CASSYTSGGASGEQFF.

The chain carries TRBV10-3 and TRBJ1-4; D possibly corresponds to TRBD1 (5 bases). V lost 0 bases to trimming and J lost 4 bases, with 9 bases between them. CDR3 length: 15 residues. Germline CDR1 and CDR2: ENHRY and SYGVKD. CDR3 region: CAISESDSRNEKLFF. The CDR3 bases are TGTGCCATCAGTGAGTCTGACAGCCGTAATGAAAAACTGTTTTTT.

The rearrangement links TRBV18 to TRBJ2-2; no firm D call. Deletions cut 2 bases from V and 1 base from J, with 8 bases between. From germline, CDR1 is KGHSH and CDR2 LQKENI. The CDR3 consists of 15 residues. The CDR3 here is CASSPTQENTGELFF. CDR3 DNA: TGTGCCAGCTCACCAACCCAGGAGAACACCGGGGAGCTGTTTTTT.

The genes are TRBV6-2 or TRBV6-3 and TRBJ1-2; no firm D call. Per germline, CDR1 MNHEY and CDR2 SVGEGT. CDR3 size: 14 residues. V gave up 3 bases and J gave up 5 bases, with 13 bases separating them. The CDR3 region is CASSYVAGLYGYTF. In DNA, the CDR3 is TGTGCCAGCAGTTATGTCGCAGGCCTTTATGGCTACACCTTC.

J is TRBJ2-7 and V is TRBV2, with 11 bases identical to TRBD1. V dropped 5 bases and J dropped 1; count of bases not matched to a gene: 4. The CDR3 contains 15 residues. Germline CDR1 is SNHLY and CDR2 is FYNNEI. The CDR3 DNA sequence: TGTGCCAGCAGTCGGACAGGGGGCCTTTCCTACGAGCAGTACGTC. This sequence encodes CASSRTGGLSYEQYV.

This CDR3 is CASSLYKAGKLFF. CDR3 bases: TGTGCCAGCAGCTTATATAAAGCCGGTAAACTGTTTTTT. V and J are TRBV7-2 and TRBJ1-4; D ambiguous. The CDR3 consists of 13 residues. Germline CDR1 SGHTA, CDR2 FQGNSA. Trimming removed 2 bases from V and 11 bases from J, with 12 bases in between.

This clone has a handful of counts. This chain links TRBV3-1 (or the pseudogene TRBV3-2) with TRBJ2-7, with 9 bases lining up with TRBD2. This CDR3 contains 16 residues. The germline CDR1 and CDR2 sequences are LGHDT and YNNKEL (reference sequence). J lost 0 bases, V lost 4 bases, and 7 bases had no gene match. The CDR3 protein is CASSPEREASSYEQYF. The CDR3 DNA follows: TGTGCCAGCAGCCCTGAGCGGGAGGCCTCCTCCTACGAGCAGTACTTC.

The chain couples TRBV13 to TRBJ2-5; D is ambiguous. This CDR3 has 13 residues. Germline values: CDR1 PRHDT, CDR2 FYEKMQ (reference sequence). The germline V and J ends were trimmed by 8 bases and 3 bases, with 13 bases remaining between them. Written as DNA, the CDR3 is TGTGCCAGCCTAACCCGTACGGAAGAGACCCAGTACTTC. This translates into CASLTRTEETQYF.

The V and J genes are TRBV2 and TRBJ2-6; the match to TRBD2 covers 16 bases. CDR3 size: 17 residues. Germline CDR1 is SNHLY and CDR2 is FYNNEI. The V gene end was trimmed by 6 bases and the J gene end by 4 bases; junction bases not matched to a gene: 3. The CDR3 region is CASRGLAGGEGANVLTF. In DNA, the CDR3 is TGTGCCAGCAGGGGACTAGCGGGAGGGGAGGGGGCCAACGTCCTGACTTTC. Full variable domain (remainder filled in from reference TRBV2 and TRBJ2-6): EPEVTQTPSHQVTQMGQEVILRCVPISNHLYFYWYRQILGQKVEFLVSFYNNEISEKSEIFDDQFSVERPDGSNFTLKIRSTKLEDSAMYFCASRGLAGGEGANVLTFGAGSRLTVL.

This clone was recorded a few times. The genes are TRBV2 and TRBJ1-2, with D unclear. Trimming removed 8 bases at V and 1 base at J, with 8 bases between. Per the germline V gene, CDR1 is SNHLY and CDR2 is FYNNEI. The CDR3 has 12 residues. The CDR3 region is CASDRGNYGYTF. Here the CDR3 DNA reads TGTGCCAGCGACCGGGGTAACTATGGCTACACCTTC.

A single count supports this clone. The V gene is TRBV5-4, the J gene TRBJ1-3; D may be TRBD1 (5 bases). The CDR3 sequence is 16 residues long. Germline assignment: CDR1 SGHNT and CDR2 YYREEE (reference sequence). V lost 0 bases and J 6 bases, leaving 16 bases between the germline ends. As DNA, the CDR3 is TGTGCCAGCAGCTTGGAAAGGGGAACTCTGGAAAACACCATATATTTT. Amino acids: CASSLERGTLENTIYF.

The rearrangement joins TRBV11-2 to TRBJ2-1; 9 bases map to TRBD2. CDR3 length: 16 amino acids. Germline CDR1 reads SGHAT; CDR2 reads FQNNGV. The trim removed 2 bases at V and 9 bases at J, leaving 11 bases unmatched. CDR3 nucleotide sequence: TGTGCCAGCAGCTTATCGGGGCCTAGCGGGGCTACTGAGCAGTTCTTC. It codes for CASSLSGPSGATEQFF.

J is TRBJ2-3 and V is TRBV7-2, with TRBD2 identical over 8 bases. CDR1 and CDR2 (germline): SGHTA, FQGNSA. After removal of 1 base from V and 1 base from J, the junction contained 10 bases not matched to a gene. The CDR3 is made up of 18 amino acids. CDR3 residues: CASSLVGAGVLGTDTQYF. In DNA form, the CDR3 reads TGTGCCAGCAGCTTAGTCGGAGCGGGGGTACTCGGCACAGATACGCAGTATTTT.

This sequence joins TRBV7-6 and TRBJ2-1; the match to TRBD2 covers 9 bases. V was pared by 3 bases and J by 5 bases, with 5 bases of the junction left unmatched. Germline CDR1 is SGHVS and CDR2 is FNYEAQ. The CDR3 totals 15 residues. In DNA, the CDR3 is TGTGCCAGCAGCTTCTCAGCGGGAGGACACAATGAGCAGTTCTTC. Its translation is CASSFSAGGHNEQFF.

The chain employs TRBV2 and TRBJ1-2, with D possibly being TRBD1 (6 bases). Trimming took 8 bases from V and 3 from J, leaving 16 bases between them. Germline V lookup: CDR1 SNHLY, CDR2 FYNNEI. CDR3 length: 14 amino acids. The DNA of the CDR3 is TGTGCCAGCCGGACAGCCGCAGGGGACTATGGCTACACCTTC. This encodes CASRTAAGDYGYTF.

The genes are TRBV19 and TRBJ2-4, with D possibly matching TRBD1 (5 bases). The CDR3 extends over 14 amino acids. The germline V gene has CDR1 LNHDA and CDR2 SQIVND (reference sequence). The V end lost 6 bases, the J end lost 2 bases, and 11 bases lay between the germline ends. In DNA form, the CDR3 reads TGTGCCAGTAGAACCCAGGGATCCAAAAACATTCAGTACTTC. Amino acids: CASRTQGSKNIQYF. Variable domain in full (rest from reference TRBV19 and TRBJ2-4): DGGITQSPKYLFRKEGQNVTLSCEQNLNHDAMYWYRQDPGQGLRLIYYSQIVNDFQKGDIAEGYSVSREKKESFPLTVTSAQKNPTAFYLCASRTQGSKNIQYFGAGTRLSVL.

The CDR3 loop reads CASSLETGREKLFF. The CDR3 DNA sequence: TGTGCCAGCAGCTTGGAAACGGGAAGAGAAAAACTGTTTTTT. This sequence joins TRBV5-8 and TRBJ1-4, with no clear D. The CDR3 is made up of 14 amino acids. V shed 0 bases and J shed 8 bases, with 11 bases lying between them. Looked up from germline, CDR1 is SGHTS and CDR2 is YDEGEE.

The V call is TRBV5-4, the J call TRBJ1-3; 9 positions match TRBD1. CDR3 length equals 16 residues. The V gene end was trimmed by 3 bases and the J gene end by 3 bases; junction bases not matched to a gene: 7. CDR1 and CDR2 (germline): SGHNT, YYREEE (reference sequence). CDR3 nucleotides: TGTGCCAGCAGCTGGGGGGACAGGGACCTTGGAAACACCATATATTTT. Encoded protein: CASSWGDRDLGNTIYF.

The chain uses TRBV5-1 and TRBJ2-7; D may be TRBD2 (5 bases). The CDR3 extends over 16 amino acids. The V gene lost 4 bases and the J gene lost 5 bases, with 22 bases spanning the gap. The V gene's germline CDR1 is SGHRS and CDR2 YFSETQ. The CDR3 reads CASSLALRAPRNEQYF. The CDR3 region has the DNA TGCGCCAGCAGCCTTGCCCTGAGGGCTCCTAGAAACGAGCAGTACTTC. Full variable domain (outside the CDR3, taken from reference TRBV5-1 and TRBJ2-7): KAGVTQTPRYLIKTRGQQVTLSCSPISGHRSVSWYQQTPGQGLQFLFEYFSETQRNKGNFPGRFSGRQFSNSRSEMNVSTLELGDSALYLCASSLALRAPRNEQYFGPGTRLTVT.

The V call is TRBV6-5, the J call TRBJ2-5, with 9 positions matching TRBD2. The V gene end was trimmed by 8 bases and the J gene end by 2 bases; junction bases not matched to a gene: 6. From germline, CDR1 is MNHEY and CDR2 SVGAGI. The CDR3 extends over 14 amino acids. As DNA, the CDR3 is TGTGCCAGCGGGCGCGGGGGGGGGCAAGAGACCCAGTACTTC. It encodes CASGRGGGQETQYF.

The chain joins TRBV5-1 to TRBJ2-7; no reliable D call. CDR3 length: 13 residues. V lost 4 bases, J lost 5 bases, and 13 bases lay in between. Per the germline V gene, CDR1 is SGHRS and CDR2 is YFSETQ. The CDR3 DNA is TGCGCCAGCAGCCGAGATTTCGTGGACGAGCAGTACTTC. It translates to CASSRDFVDEQYF.

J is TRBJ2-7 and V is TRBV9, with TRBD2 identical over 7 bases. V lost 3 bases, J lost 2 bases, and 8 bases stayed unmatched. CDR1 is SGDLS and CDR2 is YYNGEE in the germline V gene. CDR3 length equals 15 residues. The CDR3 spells CASSAPGTTPYEQYF. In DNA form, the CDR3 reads TGTGCCAGCAGCGCCCCTGGGACTACCCCCTACGAGCAGTACTTC.

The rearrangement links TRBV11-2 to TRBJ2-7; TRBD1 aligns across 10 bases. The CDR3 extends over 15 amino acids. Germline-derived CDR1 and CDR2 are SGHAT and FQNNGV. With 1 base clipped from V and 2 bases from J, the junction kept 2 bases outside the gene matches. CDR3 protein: CASSLGQGAPYEQYV. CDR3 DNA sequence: TGTGCCAGCAGCTTAGGACAGGGGGCCCCCTACGAGCAGTACGTC.

CDR3 in amino acids: CASSQGWGDLNEQFF. In DNA form, the CDR3 reads TGCGCCAGCAGCCAAGGGTGGGGGGACCTCAATGAGCAGTTCTTC. The chain recombines TRBV4-1 with TRBJ2-1; TRBD2 is a possible D gene (6 bases). This CDR3 is built from 15 residues. The V and J ends lost 1 base and 6 bases respectively, with 13 bases between them. Germline CDR1 and CDR2: MGHRA and YSYEKL.

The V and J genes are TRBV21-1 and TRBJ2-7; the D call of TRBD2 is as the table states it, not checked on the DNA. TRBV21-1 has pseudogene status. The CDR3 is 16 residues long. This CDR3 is CASSKSGTRPRNEQYF. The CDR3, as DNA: TGTGCCAGCAGCAAATCCGGGACTAGGCCTAGAAACGAGCAGTACTTC.

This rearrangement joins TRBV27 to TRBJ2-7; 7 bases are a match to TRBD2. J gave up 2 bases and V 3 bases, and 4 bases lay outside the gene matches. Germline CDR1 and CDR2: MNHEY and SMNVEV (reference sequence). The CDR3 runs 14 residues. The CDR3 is CASSLSSGPYEQYF. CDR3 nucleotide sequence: TGTGCCAGCAGTTTGTCTAGCGGCCCCTACGAGCAGTACTTC.

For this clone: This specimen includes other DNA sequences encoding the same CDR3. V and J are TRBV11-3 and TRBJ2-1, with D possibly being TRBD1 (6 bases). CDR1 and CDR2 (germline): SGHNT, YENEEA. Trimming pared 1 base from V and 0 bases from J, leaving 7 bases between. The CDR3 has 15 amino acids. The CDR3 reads CASSLGRGSYNEQFF. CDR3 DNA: TGTGCCAGCAGCTTAGGCAGGGGCTCCTACAATGAGCAGTTCTTC.